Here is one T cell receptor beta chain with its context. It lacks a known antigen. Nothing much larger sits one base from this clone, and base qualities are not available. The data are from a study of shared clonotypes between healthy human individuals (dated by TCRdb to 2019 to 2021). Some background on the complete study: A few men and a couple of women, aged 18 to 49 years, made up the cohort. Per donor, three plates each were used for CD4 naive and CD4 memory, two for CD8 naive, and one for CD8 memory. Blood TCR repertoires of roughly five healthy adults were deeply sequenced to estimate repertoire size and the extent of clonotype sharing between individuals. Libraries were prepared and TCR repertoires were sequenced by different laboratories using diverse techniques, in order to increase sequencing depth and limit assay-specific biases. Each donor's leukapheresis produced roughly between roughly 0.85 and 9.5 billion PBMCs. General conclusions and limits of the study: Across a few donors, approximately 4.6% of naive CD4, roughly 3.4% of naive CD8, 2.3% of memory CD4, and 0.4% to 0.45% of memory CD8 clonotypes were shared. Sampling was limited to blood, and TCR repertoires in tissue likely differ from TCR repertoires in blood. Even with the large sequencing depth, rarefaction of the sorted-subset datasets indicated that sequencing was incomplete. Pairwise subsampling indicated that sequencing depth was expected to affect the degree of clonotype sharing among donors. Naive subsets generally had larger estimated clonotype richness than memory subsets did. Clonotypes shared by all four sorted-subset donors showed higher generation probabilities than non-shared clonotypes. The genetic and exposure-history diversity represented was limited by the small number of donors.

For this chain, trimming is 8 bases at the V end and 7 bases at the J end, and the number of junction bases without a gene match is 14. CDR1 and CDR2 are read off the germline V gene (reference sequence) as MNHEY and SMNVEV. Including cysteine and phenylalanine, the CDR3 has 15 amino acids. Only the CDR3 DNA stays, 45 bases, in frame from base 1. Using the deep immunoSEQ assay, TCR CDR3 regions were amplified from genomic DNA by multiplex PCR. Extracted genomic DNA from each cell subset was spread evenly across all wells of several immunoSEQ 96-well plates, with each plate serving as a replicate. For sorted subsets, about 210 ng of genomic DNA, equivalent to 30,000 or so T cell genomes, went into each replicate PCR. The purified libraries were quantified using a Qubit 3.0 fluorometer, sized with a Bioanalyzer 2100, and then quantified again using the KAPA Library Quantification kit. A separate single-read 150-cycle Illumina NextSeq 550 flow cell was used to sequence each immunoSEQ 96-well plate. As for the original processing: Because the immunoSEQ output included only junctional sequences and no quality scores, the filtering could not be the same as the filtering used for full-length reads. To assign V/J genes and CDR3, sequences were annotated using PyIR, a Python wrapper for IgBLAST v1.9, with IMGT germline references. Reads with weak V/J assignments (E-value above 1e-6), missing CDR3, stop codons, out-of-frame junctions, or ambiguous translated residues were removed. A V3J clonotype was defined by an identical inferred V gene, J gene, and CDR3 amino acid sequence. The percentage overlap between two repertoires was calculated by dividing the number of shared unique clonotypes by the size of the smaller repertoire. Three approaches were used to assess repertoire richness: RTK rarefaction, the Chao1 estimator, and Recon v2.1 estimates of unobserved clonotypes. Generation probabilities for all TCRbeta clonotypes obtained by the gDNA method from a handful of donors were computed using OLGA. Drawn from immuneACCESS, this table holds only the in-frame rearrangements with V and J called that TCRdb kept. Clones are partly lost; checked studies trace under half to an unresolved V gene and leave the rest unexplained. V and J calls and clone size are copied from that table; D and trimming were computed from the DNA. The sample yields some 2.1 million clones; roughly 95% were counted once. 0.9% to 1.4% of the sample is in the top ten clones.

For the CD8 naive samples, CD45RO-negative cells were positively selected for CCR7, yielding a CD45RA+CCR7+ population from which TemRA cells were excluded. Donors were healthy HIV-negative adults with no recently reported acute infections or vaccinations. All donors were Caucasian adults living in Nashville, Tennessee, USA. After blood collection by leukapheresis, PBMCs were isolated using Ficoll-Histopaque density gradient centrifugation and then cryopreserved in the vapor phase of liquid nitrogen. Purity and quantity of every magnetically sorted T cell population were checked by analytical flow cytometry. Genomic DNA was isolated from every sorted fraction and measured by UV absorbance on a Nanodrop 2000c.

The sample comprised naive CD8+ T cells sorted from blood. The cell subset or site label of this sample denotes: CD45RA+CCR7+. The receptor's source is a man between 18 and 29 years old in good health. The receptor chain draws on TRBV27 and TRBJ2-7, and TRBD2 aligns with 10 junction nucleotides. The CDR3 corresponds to CASSLAGVLPREQYF. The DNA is TGTGCCAGCTCCCTAGCGGGAGTTCTCCCTCGGGAGCAGTACTTC.